This entry describes one TCR beta chain. Assay: immunoSEQ multiplex PCR; the TCRdb copy retains only in-frame clones and omits some. The sample lists more than 300,000 clones, more than 75% occurring once. V dropped 3 bases and J dropped 7 bases, with 12 bases sitting between them. The CDR3 sequence is 13 residues long. Germline CDR1 MDHEN, CDR2 SYDVKM. Patients in Seattle were enrolled during active infection, then followed longitudinally. The entry originates in a study of blood T cell repertoires in COVID-19. The wider study: T cells, B-cell-depleted T cells, or PBMCs provided the cDNA or gDNA that served as material.

Sequenced sample: peripheral blood. The receptor comes from a woman under 40 with COVID-19, enrolled during active disease. The V call is TRBV28, the J call TRBJ1-2, with D hard to call. The DNA of the CDR3 is TGTGCCAGCAGTTTCCCCTCAGTTGCTGGCTACACCTTC. Its translation: CASSFPSVAGYTF.